The 29 T cell receptor beta chains below all came from one sample that was sequenced in a study of technical replicates of blood from a handful of donors. Method: immunoSEQ multiplex PCR; TCRdb's copy keeps in-frame clones and lacks some. Of 80,000 to 90,000 clones listed, roughly 94% are singletons. Sequencing was done on a sample of T cells isolated from PBMCs. These receptors all stem from a human donor in good health.

The rearrangement links TRBV10-2 to TRBJ2-7, with TRBD2 identical over 11 bases. The CDR3 contains 14 residues. V lost 2 bases and J lost 6; bases outside the gene matches: 3. Germline V gene data show CDR1 as WSHSY and CDR2 as SAAADI. CDR3 amino acids: CASSEGLAGFEQYF. The CDR3 DNA sequence: TGCGCCAGCAGTGAGGGACTAGCGGGTTTCGAGCAGTACTTC.

In this sample, this clone turned up a few times. J is TRBJ2-1 and V is TRBV7-9; TRBD1 aligns across 9 bases. Germline lookup yields CDR1 SEHNR and CDR2 FQNEAQ (reference sequence). V shed 3 bases, J shed 4 bases, and the junction held 7 bases outside the gene matches. CDR3 length: 16 amino acids. The CDR3, as DNA: TGTGCCAGCAGCTTGCGAAACAGGGGGCTATACAATGAGCAGTTCTTC. Its protein is CASSLRNRGLYNEQFF.

V usage is TRBV15 and J usage is TRBJ1-5; D is unresolved. Germline V gene sequence: CDR1 LNHNV, CDR2 YYDKDF (reference sequence). The CDR3 length is 14 residues. Trimming removed 1 base at V and 6 bases at J, with 10 bases between. The CDR3 sequence is CATSRGPAGQPQHF. DNA of the CDR3: TGTGCCACCAGCAGAGGTCCGGCGGGTCAGCCCCAGCATTTT.

The chain couples TRBV5-1 to TRBJ2-1; 15 bases map to TRBD2. CDR3 length equals 13 residues. Germline CDR1 reads SGHRS; CDR2 reads YFSETQ. Unmatched junction bases numbered 1, after V lost 8 bases and J lost 7 bases. CDR3 amino acids: CARGTSGGNEQFF. DNA for the CDR3: TGCGCCAGAGGGACTAGCGGGGGGAATGAGCAGTTCTTC.

This clone was picked up one time. The chain carries TRBV10-1 and TRBJ2-7; 10 bases map to TRBD1. With 6 bases clipped from V and 4 bases from J, the junction kept 12 bases outside the gene matches. The CDR3 is 16 residues long. Looked up from germline, CDR1 is WNHNN and CDR2 is SYGVQD (reference sequence). The CDR3 DNA is TGCGCCAGCAGGGCAGACCGGGACAGGGGACAATACGAGCAGTACTTC. As protein: CASRADRDRGQYEQYF.

The V call is TRBV16, the J call TRBJ1-1; D is possibly TRBD1 (5 bases). Germline loops: CDR1 KGHSY, CDR2 FQNENV. The CDR3 is 15 residues long. V lost 2 bases to trimming and J lost 3 bases, with 13 bases between them. This CDR3 reads CASSQAWGLDTEAFF. DNA for the CDR3: TGTGCCAGCAGCCAAGCTTGGGGCCTGGACACTGAAGCTTTCTTT.

The chain uses TRBV5-4 and TRBJ2-3, with TRBD2 matching 9 bases. The CDR3 has 16 amino acids. V lost 3 bases and J lost 4; bases outside the gene matches: 9. Per the germline V gene, CDR1 is SGHNT and CDR2 is YYREEE (reference sequence). The CDR3 region has the DNA TGTGCCAGCAGCTCAAACATGGGACTAGCTCCAGATACGCAGTATTTT. This sequence encodes CASSSNMGLAPDTQYF. The complete variable domain, with remaining parts taken from reference TRBV5-4 and TRBJ2-3, reads ETGVTQSPTHLIKTRGQQVTLRCSSQSGHNTVSWYQQALGQGPQFIFQYYREEENGRGNFPPRFSGLQFPNYSSELNVNALELDDSALYLCASSSNMGLAPDTQYFGPGTRLTVL.

The rearrangement uses TRBV5-6 and TRBJ1-1; D not resolved. The V and J ends lost 0 bases and 0 bases respectively, with 12 bases between them. Per the germline V gene, CDR1 is SGHDT and CDR2 is YYEEEE. CDR3 length equals 16 residues. The CDR3 sequence is CASSLDYSHLNTEAFF. The CDR3 DNA reads TGTGCCAGCAGCTTGGATTACAGCCATTTGAACACTGAAGCTTTCTTT.

This chain uses TRBV5-6 with TRBJ2-1; D may be TRBD1 (6 bases). Germline loops: CDR1 SGHDT, CDR2 YYEEEE. V was pared by 4 bases and J by 0 bases, with 14 bases between. This CDR3 contains 16 residues. The CDR3 nucleotides are TGTGCCAGCAGCACGGGACATTCCGTCTCCTACAATGAGCAGTTCTTC. This codes for CASSTGHSVSYNEQFF.

The chain uses TRBV27 and TRBJ1-5; TRBD1 aligns across 8 bases. The V gene end was trimmed by 5 bases and the J gene end by 1 base; junction bases not matched to a gene: 4. Germline CDR1 reads MNHEY; CDR2 reads SMNVEV (reference sequence). The CDR3 is 15 amino acids. This chain's CDR3 is CASSRGQGSNQPQHF. Here the CDR3 DNA reads TGTGCCAGCAGTAGAGGACAGGGAAGCAATCAGCCCCAGCATTTT.

V and J are TRBV27 and TRBJ2-7; 15 nucleotides align to TRBD2. V lost 6 bases, J lost 4 bases, and 7 bases stayed unmatched. CDR3 size: 16 residues. Germline V gene data show CDR1 as MNHEY and CDR2 as SMNVEV (reference sequence). In DNA form, the CDR3 reads TGTGCCAGCAGACCCGGACTAGCGGGGGGGCAATACGAGCAGTACTTC. Protein sequence: CASRPGLAGGQYEQYF.

The V gene is TRBV6-5, the J gene TRBJ1-1, with no clear D. CDR1 and CDR2 (germline): MNHEY, SVGAGI. The CDR3 extends over 13 amino acids. V was pared by 0 bases and J by 11 bases, with 13 bases between. The CDR3 sequence is CASSYSIGTGAFF. The CDR3 bases are TGTGCCAGCAGTTACTCGATCGGAACGGGGGCTTTCTTT.

This chain joins TRBV5-4 and TRBJ2-7; D uncertain. The CDR3 has 11 amino acids. The germline V and J ends were trimmed by 4 bases and 3 bases, with 5 bases remaining between them. Per the germline V gene, CDR1 is SGHNT and CDR2 is YYREEE (reference sequence). CDR3 amino acids: CASSLFYEQYF. Written as DNA, the CDR3 is TGTGCCAGCAGCCTATTCTACGAGCAGTACTTC.

This clone was seen once. V gene TRBV2 combines with J gene TRBJ2-5; 9 nucleotides line up with TRBD2. Looked up from germline, CDR1 is SNHLY and CDR2 is FYNNEI. The V segment lost 8 bases and the J segment 3 bases; nucleotides outside the gene matches: 7. This CDR3 spans 14 amino acids. CDR3 protein: CASYSGGPEETQYF. Here the CDR3 DNA reads TGTGCCAGCTATAGCGGGGGCCCCGAAGAGACCCAGTACTTC.

This chain connects TRBV7-8 to TRBJ2-7; 8 bases are shared with TRBD2. J gave up 3 bases and V 2 bases, and 12 bases lay outside the gene matches. Germline V CDR1 and CDR2: SGHVS, FQNEAQ. CDR3 length equals 17 residues. The CDR3 DNA reads TGTGCCAGCAGCTTATATAGTCGAGCGGGAGAGAACTACGAGCAGTACTTC. This gives the protein CASSLYSRAGENYEQYF. The entire variable domain, with the rest obtained from reference TRBV7-8 and TRBJ2-7, is as follows: GAGVSQSPRYKVAKRGQDVALRCDPISGHVSLFWYQQALGQGPEFLTYFQNEAQLDKSGLPSDRFFAERPEGSVSTLKIQRTQQEDSAVYLCASSLYSRAGENYEQYFGPGTRLTVT.

This clone was observed a single time. The rearrangement uses TRBV5-1 and TRBJ1-5, with unresolved D. V shed 0 bases and J shed 5 bases, with 12 bases lying between them. From germline, CDR1 is SGHRS and CDR2 YFSETQ. This CDR3 has 15 amino acids. CDR3 in DNA: TGCGCCAGCAGCTTGGTTTCTGGAGAGGATCAGCCCCAGCATTTT. The encoded protein is CASSLVSGEDQPQHF.

The V and J genes are TRBV13 and TRBJ2-7; a possible D gene is TRBD2 (6 bases). CDR1 PRHDT and CDR2 FYEKMQ come from the germline V gene (reference sequence). Trimming removed 3 bases at V and 2 bases at J, with 11 bases between. The CDR3 covers 14 residues. CDR3 region: CASSFGGTPYEQYF. Written as DNA, the CDR3 is TGTGCCAGCAGCTTCGGTGGGACTCCCTACGAGCAGTACTTC.

The V gene is TRBV19, the J gene TRBJ2-7; 11 nucleotides line up with TRBD2. The V gene end was trimmed by 4 bases and the J gene end by 5 bases; junction bases not matched to a gene: 10. The length of the CDR3 is 16 residues. Germline-derived CDR1 and CDR2 are LNHDA and SQIVND (reference sequence). The CDR3 DNA reads TGTGCCAGTAGTAAGCTGACTAGCGGGGCCGAGCACGAGCAGTACTTC. This codes for CASSKLTSGAEHEQYF.

The rearrangement links TRBV9 to TRBJ1-1; TRBD1 matches at 7 bases. This CDR3 contains 14 residues. The V gene's germline CDR1 is SGDLS and CDR2 YYNGEE. V dropped 5 bases and J dropped 5; count of bases not matched to a gene: 9. In nucleotides, the CDR3 is TGTGCCAGCAGTTCACAGGGGTTAGGGACTGAAGCTTTCTTT. Translated: CASSSQGLGTEAFF.

The chain combines TRBV2 with TRBJ2-1, with TRBD2 as a possible D gene (5 bases). Germline V gene sequence: CDR1 SNHLY, CDR2 FYNNEI. There are 15 residues in the CDR3. The V gene lost 3 bases and the J gene lost 6 bases, with 15 bases spanning the gap. The CDR3 region has the DNA TGTGCCAGCAGTGATACTAGAGGGCCCTCCAATGAGCAGTTCTTC. It is translated as CASSDTRGPSNEQFF.

The genes are TRBV27 and TRBJ2-5, with a weak D call TRBD1 (5 bases). This CDR3 region has 13 residues. From germline, CDR1 is MNHEY and CDR2 SMNVEV (reference sequence). V gave up 3 bases and J gave up 5 bases, with 10 bases separating them. The CDR3 DNA is TGTGCCAGCAGTTTGACCGACAGTGAGACCCAGTACTTC. Its protein product is CASSLTDSETQYF.

V usage is TRBV5-1 and J usage is TRBJ2-3; perhaps TRBD2 as D (6 bases). Germline assignment: CDR1 SGHRS and CDR2 YFSETQ. V gave up 0 bases and J gave up 0 bases, with 8 bases separating them. This CDR3 region has 15 residues. The CDR3 nucleotides read TGCGCCAGCAGCTTGGTTGGGGGGAGCACAGATACGCAGTATTTT. Its protein product is CASSLVGGSTDTQYF.

The chain combines TRBV19 with TRBJ1-3, with 8 bases matching TRBD1. CDR1 is LNHDA and CDR2 is SQIVND in the germline V gene (reference sequence). V lost 4 bases to trimming and J lost 4 bases; unmatched junction nucleotides: 9. The CDR3 is 16 amino acids. In DNA form, the CDR3 reads TGTGCCAGTAGTAGATTAGCGGACAGGGTCGGAAACACCATATATTTT. It codes for CASSRLADRVGNTIYF.

A single count supports this clone. The chain carries TRBV6-5 and TRBJ2-7; 12 bases line up with TRBD2. This CDR3 has 13 amino acids. Germline V lookup: CDR1 MNHEY, CDR2 SVGAGI. J lost 6 bases, V lost 6 bases, and 3 bases had no gene match. CDR3 amino acids: CASRLAGGREQYF. CDR3 DNA sequence: TGTGCCAGCAGACTAGCGGGGGGCCGCGAGCAGTACTTC.

The gene calls are TRBV18 and TRBJ1-1; no firm D call. Trimming pared 3 bases from V and 3 bases from J, leaving 11 bases between. The CDR3 runs 14 residues. The germline V gene has CDR1 KGHSH and CDR2 LQKENI. The CDR3 protein is CASSPTMSDTEAFF. The CDR3 nucleotides are TGTGCCAGCTCACCCACCATGTCAGACACTGAAGCTTTCTTT.

V and J are TRBV6-1 and TRBJ1-1, with D perhaps matching TRBD1 (5 bases). The CDR3 runs 15 residues. Germline-derived CDR1 and CDR2 are MNHNS and SASEGT. The ends were cut back, 2 bases at V and 1 base at J, with 11 bases in the middle. The CDR3 loop reads CASSERQTANTEAFF. The DNA of the CDR3 is TGTGCCAGCAGTGAACGCCAGACAGCGAACACTGAAGCTTTCTTT.

This chain uses TRBV6-1 with TRBJ2-2; D unresolved. The V end was cut by 6 bases, the J end by 4 bases, with 12 bases between. There are 14 residues in the CDR3. Germline CDR1 and CDR2: MNHNS and SASEGT. In DNA, the CDR3 is TGTGCCAGCAGAGGCCCTAGTACCACCGGGGAGCTGTTTTTT. Translating it yields CASRGPSTTGELFF.

The rearrangement links TRBV7-9 to TRBJ2-7, with 8 bases lining up with TRBD1. The V and J ends lost 2 bases and 5 bases, in that order; junction bases with no gene match: 8. This CDR3 has 15 residues. Germline assignment: CDR1 SEHNR and CDR2 FQNEAQ (reference sequence). The CDR3 DNA follows: TGTGCCAGCAGCTTATCAGACAGGGGAAGGGACGAGCAGTACTTC. Translating it yields CASSLSDRGRDEQYF.

The rearrangement links TRBV16 to TRBJ2-6; no firm D call. The V gene lost 4 bases and the J gene lost 0 bases, with 10 bases spanning the gap. Germline loops: CDR1 KGHSY, CDR2 FQNENV. The CDR3 length is 16 residues. CDR3 sequence: CASSPSGPSGANVLTF. The CDR3 region has the DNA TGTGCCAGCAGCCCCTCCGGTCCCTCTGGGGCCAACGTCCTGACTTTC.